This paragraph covers one T cell receptor (beta chain) sequence. The antigen remains undetermined. Sequencing of dividing CFSE-low cells from the MLR defined alloreactive TCRbeta sequences. Some clones are missing from TCRdb's copy, which holds only in-frame ones; the method was immunoSEQ multiplex PCR. The repertoire holds fewer than 2,500 clones, with approximately 20% as singletons. CDR3 length equals 19 residues. Germline-derived CDR1 and CDR2 are LNHDA and SQIVND (reference sequence). V lost 5 bases and J 5 bases, leaving 25 bases between the germline ends. The data were obtained in a study of T cell clones after liver transplantation. Study summary: Pre-transplant mixed lymphocyte reactions yielded third-party-reactive TCRbeta sequences as comparators for graft-donor-reactive sequences.

Findings and caveats of the study: Rather than being deleted, graft donor-reactive T cells may have moved into the graft. A larger donor-reactive than third-party decline suggested partial antigen-specific deletion. Small, mixed patient groups and varying post-transplant times limit these conclusions.

Sequenced material: CD8+ T cells from cultured PBMCs. The gene calls are TRBV19 and TRBJ2-6; D may match TRBD1 or TRBD2 (5 bases each). The TCR sequence derives from a human patient who received a liver transplant. Part of the T cells may come from the graft donor. DNA of the CDR3: TGTGCCAGTAGTTGCAAGCGGACAAAATCACAAAGTCGGGCCAACGTCCTGACTTTC. This translates into CASSCKRTKSQSRANVLTF.